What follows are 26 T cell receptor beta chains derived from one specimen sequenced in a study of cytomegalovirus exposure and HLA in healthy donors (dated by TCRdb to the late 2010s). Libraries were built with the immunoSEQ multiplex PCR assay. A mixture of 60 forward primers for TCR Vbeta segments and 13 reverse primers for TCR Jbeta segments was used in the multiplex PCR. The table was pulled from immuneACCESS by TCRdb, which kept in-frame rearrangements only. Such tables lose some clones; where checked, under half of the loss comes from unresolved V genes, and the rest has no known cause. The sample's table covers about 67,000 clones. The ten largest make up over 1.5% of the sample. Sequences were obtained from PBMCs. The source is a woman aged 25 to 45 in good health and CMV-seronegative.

CDR3 DNA sequence: TGTGCCAGCAGTCCGGACAGAACTTCGGCCTACGAGCAGTACTTC. Its protein product is CASSPDRTSAYEQYF. This chain connects TRBV27 to TRBJ2-7; TRBD1 is a possible D gene (6 bases). The CDR3 is 15 residues long. Trimming removed 5 bases at V and 2 bases at J, with 16 bases between. Germline V gene lookup returns CDR1 MNHEY and CDR2 SMNVEV (reference sequence).

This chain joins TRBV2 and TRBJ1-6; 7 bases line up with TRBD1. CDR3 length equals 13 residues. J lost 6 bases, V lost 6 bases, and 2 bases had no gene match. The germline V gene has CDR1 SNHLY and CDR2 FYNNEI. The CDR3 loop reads CASSGQVNSPLHF. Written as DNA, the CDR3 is TGTGCCAGCAGCGGACAGGTTAATTCACCCCTCCACTTT.

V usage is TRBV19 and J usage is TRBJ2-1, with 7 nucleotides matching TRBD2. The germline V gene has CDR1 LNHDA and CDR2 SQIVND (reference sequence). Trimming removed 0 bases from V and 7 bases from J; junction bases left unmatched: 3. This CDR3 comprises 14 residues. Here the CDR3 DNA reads TGTGCCAGTAGTATAGAGGGGGGACTAAATGAGCAGTTCTTC. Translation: CASSIEGGLNEQFF.

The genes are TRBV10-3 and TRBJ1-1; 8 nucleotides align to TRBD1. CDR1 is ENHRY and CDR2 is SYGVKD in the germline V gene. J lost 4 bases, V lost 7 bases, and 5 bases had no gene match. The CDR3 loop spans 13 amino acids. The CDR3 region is CAIMQGAGTEAFF. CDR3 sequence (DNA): TGTGCCATCATGCAGGGGGCGGGCACTGAAGCTTTCTTT.

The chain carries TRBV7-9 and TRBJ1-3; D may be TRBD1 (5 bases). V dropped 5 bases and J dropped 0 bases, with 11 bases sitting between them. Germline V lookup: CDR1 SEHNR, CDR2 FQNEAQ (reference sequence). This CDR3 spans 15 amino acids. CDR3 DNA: TGTGCCAGCAGCGAACAGGAGCTCTCTGGAAACACCATATATTTT. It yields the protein CASSEQELSGNTIYF.

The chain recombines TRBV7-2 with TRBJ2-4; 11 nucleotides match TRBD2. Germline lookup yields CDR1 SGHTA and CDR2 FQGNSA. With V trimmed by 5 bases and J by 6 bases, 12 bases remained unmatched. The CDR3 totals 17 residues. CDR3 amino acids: CASSPSSGGKGGNIQYF. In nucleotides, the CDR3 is TGTGCCAGCAGCCCTTCTAGCGGGGGGAAGGGGGGAAACATTCAGTACTTC.

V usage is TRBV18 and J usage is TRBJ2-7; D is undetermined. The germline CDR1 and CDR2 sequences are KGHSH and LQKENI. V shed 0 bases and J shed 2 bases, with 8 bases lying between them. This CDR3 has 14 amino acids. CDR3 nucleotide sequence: TGTGCCAGCTCACCACCGGTTCTAGCCTACGAGCAGTACTTC. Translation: CASSPPVLAYEQYF.

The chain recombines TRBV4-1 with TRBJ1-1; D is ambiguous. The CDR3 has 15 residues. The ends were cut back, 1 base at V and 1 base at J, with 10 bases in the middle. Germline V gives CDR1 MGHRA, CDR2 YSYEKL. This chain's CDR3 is CASSQGLEPNTEAFF. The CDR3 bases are TGCGCCAGCAGCCAAGGACTGGAACCGAACACTGAAGCTTTCTTT.

CDR3 protein: CASSIRVPNQPQHF. CDR3 DNA: TGTGCCAGTAGTATACGGGTGCCGAATCAGCCCCAGCATTTT. This chain uses TRBV19 with TRBJ1-5; unclear D gene. CDR3 length: 14 amino acids. In germline, CDR1 is LNHDA, CDR2 SQIVND (reference sequence). The V and J ends lost 2 bases and 4 bases respectively, with 9 bases between them.

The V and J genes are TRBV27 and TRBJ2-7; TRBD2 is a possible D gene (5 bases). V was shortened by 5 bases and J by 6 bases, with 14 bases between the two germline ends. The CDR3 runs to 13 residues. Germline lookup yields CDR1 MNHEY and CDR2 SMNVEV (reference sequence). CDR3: CASSVRPRGEQYF. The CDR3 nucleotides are TGTGCCAGCAGTGTACGCCCCCGGGGCGAGCAGTACTTC.

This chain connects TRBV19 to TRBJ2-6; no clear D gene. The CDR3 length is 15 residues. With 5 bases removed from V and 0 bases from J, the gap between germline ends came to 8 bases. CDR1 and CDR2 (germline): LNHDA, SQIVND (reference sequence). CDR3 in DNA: TGTGCCAGTAGTGTTTACAACTCTGGGGCCAACGTCCTGACTTTC. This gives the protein CASSVYNSGANVLTF.

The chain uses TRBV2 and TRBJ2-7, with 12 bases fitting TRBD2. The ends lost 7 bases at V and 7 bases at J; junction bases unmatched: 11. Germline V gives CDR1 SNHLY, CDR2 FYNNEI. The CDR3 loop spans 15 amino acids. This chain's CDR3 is CASNPPSGRGEEQYF. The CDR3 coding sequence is TGTGCCAGCAATCCTCCTAGCGGGAGGGGTGAAGAGCAGTACTTC.

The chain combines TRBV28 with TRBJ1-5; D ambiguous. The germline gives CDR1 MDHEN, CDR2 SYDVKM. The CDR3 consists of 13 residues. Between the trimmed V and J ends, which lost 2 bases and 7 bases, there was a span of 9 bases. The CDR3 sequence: CASSLELGQPQHF. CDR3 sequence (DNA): TGTGCCAGCAGTTTAGAACTAGGCCAGCCCCAGCATTTT.

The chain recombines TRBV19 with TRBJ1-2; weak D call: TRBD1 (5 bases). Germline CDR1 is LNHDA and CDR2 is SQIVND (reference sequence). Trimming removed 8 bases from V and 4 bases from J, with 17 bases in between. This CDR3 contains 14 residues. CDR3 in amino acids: CASARTQGIYGYTF. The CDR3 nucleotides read TGTGCCAGTGCTCGAACCCAGGGAATCTATGGCTACACCTTC.

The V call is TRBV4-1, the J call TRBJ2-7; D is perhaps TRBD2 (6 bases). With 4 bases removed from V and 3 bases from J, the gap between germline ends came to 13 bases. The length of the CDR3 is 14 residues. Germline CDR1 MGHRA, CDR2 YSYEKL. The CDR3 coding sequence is TGCGCCAGCAGCCTGATTAGCGGAGACTACGAGCAGTACTTC. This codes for CASSLISGDYEQYF.

The CDR3 sequence: CASSDRPGQLAYEQYF. The CDR3 DNA reads TGTGCCAGCAGCGACCGACCGGGACAACTGGCCTACGAGCAGTACTTC. This chain joins TRBV9 and TRBJ2-7; possible D gene TRBD1, 6 bases. This CDR3 spans 16 amino acids. Between the trimmed V and J ends, which lost 3 bases and 2 bases, there was a span of 18 bases. The V gene's germline CDR1 is SGDLS and CDR2 YYNGEE.

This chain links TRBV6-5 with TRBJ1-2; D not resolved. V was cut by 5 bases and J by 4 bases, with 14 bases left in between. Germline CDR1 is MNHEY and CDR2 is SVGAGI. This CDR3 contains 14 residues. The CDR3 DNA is TGTGCCAGCAGTGGGAGCATGGGAGGCTATGGCTACACCTTC. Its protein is CASSGSMGGYGYTF.

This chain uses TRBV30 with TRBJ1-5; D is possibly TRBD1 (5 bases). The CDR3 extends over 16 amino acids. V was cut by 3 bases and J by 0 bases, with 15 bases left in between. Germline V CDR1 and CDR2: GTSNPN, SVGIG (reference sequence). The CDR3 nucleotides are TGTGCCTGGAGAGCGGGGGGACCATATAGCAATCAGCCCCAGCATTTT. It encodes CAWRAGGPYSNQPQHF. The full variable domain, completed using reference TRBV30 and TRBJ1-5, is SQTIHQWPATLVQPVGSPLSLECTVEGTSNPNLYWYRQAAGRGLQLLFYSVGIGQISSEVPQNLSASRPQDRQFILSSKKLLLSDSGFYLCAWRAGGPYSNQPQHFGDGTRLSIL.

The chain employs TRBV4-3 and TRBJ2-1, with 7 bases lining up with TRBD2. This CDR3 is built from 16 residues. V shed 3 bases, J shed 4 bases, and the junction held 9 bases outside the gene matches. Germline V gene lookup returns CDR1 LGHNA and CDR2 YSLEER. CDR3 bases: TGCGCCAGCAGCCATTTAGCGGGCCTGACTTACAATGAGCAGTTCTTC. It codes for CASSHLAGLTYNEQFF.

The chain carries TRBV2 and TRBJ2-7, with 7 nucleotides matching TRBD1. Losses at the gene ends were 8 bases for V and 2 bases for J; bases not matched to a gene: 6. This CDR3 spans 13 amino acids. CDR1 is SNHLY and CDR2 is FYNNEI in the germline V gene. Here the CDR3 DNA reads TGTGCCAGCTCCGGGACAGAGGCCTACGAGCAGTACTTC. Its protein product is CASSGTEAYEQYF.

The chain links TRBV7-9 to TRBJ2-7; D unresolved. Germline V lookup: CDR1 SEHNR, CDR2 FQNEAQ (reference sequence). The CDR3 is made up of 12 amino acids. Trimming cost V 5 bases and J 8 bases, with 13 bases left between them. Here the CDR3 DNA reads TGTGCCAGCAGCCACAGCCCCGGCCAGCAGTACTTC. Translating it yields CASSHSPGQQYF.

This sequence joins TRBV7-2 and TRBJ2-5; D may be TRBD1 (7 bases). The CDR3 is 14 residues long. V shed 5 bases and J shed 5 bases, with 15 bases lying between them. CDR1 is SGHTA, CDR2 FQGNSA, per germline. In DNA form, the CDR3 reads TGTGCCAGCAGCCCAGGGGGGCAAGGGGAGACCCAGTACTTC. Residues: CASSPGGQGETQYF.

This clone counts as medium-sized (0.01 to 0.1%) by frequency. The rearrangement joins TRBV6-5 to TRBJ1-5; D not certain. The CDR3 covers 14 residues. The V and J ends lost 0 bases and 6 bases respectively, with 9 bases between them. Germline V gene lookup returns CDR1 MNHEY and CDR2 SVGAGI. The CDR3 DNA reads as TGTGCCAGCAGTTACTCGATTGAGGGTCAGCCCCAGCATTTT. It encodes CASSYSIEGQPQHF.

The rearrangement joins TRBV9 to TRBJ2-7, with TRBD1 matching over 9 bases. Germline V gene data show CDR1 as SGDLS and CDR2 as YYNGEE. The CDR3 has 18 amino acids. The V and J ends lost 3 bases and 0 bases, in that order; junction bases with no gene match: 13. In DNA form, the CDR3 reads TGTGCCAGCAGCGGGGACAGGGACGGACGGGACTACTCCTACGAGCAGTACTTC. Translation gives CASSGDRDGRDYSYEQYF.

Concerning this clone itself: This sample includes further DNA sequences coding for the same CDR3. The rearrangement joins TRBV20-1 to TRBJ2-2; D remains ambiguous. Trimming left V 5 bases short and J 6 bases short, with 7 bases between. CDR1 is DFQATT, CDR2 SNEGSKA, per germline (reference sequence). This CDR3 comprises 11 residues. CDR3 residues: CSARDAGELFF. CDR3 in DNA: TGCAGTGCTCGCGATGCCGGGGAGCTGTTTTTT.

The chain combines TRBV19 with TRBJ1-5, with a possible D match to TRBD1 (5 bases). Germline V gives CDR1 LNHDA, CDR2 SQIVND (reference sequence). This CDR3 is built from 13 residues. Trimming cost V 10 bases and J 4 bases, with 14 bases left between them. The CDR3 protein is CATTLQGNQPQHF. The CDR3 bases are TGTGCCACCACCCTCCAGGGAAATCAGCCCCAGCATTTT. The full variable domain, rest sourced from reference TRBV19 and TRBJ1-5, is DGGITQSPKYLFRKEGQNVTLSCEQNLNHDAMYWYRQDPGQGLRLIYYSQIVNDFQKGDIAEGYSVSREKKESFPLTVTSAQKNPTAFYLCATTLQGNQPQHFGDGTRLSIL.